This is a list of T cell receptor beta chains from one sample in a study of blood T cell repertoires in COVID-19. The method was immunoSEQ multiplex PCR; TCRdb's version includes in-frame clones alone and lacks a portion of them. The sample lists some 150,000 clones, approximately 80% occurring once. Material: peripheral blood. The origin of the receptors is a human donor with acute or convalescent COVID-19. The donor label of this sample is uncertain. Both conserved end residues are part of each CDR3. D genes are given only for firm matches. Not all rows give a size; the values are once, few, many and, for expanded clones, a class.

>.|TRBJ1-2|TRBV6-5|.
CASSSGSRGYTF
TGTGCCAGCAGTAGCGGCAGCAGGGGCTACACCTTC
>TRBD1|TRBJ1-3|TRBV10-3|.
CATTSDRAGNTIYF
TGTGCCACCACTTCGGACAGGGCTGGAAACACCATATATTTT
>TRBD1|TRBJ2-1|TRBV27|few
CASTLLNPGTGSGNEQFF
TGTGCCAGCACCCTCCTAAACCCCGGGACAGGGTCAGGTAATGAGCAGTTCTTC
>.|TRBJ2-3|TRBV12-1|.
CASSPWGVQITDTQYF
TGTGCCAGCAGCCCTTGGGGGGTTCAGATCACAGATACGCAGTATTTT
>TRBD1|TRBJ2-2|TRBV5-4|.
CASSSPDRDPGELFF
TGTGCCAGCAGCTCCCCGGACAGGGACCCCGGGGAGCTGTTTTTT
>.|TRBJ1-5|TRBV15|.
CATSRTGQSSNQPQHF
TGTGCCACCAGCAGAACCGGACAGTCTAGCAATCAGCCCCAGCATTTT
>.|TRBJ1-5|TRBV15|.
CATKHRDNQPQHF
TGTGCCACCAAACACAGGGACAATCAGCCCCAGCATTTT
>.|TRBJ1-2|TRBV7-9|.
CASTRFYGGSNYGYTF
TGTGCCAGCACCCGATTTTATGGGGGGTCTAACTATGGCTACACCTTC
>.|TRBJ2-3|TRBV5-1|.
CASRAQAGTDTQYF
TGCGCCAGCAGAGCCCAGGCCGGCACAGATACGCAGTATTTT
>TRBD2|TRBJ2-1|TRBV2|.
CASSESSGGANEQFF
TGTGCCAGCAGTGAGTCTAGCGGGGGGGCGAATGAGCAGTTCTTC
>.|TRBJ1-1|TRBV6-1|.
CASSDKGRFTEAFF
TGTGCCAGCAGTGATAAGGGGCGGTTCACTGAAGCTTTCTTT
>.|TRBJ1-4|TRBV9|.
CASSPHGGAATNEKLFF
TGTGCCAGCAGCCCCCATGGAGGGGCTGCAACTAATGAAAAACTGTTTTTT
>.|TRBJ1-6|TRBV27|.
CASSSAGSPLHF
TGTGCCAGCAGCTCCGCTGGCTCACCCCTCCACTTT
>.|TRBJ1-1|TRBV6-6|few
CASTQGMNTEAFF
TGTGCCAGCACGCAGGGCATGAACACTGAAGCTTTCTTT
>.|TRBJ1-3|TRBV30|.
CAWSVGRGLENTIYF
TGTGCCTGGAGTGTAGGCAGGGGATTAGAAAACACCATATATTTT
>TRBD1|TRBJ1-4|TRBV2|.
CASSPDRGLQKLFF
TGTGCCAGCAGTCCGGACAGGGGGCTTCAAAAACTGTTTTTT
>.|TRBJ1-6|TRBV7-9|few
CASSQGRSYNSPLHF
TGTGCCAGTTCACAGGGTCGCTCCTATAATTCACCCCTCCACTTT
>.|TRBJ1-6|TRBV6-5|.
CASGLTLNINSPLHF
TGTGCCAGCGGCCTGACTCTAAACATTAATTCACCCCTCCACTTT
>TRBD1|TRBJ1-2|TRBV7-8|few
CASSFLPGQGAYGYTF
TGTGCCAGCAGTTTTCTTCCGGGACAGGGGGCGTATGGCTACACCTTC
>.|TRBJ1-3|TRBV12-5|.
CASGIPVGNTIYF
TGTGCTAGTGGTATCCCGGTTGGAAACACCATATATTTT